These 7 T cell receptor beta chains share one sample of origin, sequenced in a study of cytomegalovirus exposure and HLA in healthy donors. The PCR was carried out with 60 Vbeta primers and 13 Jbeta primers. TCRdb's copy holds only in-frame clones and misses some; the assay was immunoSEQ multiplex PCR. This sample yields under 200,000 clones, of which less than 90% are seen a single time; about 4.4% belongs to the top ten. The sequencing sample was made of PBMCs. Receptors were obtained from a woman aged 50 to 65 in good health and CMV-seropositive.

This chain uses TRBV19 with TRBJ2-1; 13 bases agree with TRBD2. The germline V gene has CDR1 LNHDA and CDR2 SQIVND (reference sequence). The CDR3 extends over 15 amino acids. The ends lost 6 bases at V and 8 bases at J; junction bases unmatched: 7. Written as DNA, the CDR3 is TGTGCCAGTAGGGATACTAGCGGGGGGGTGGATGAGCAGTTCTTC. As protein: CASRDTSGGVDEQFF.

This chain links TRBV21-1 with TRBJ1-1. TRBV21-1 is a documented pseudogene. The CDR3 extends over 13 amino acids. Here the CDR3 reads CASSKGGGTEAFF. In DNA, the CDR3 is TGTGCCAGCAGCAAAGGTGGCGGTACTGAAGCTTTCTTT.

CDR3 sequence: CASSPGQGAQYEQYF. DNA of the CDR3: TGTGCCAGCAGCCCCGGACAGGGGGCACAGTACGAGCAGTACTTC. This chain connects TRBV4-2 to TRBJ2-7, with 11 bases aligning to TRBD1. The CDR3 has 15 amino acids. With 4 bases clipped from V and 4 bases from J, the junction kept 6 bases outside the gene matches. The V gene's germline CDR1 is LGHNA and CDR2 YNFKEQ.

The chain recombines TRBV18 with TRBJ1-5; 8 nucleotides match TRBD1. The germline CDR1 and CDR2 sequences are KGHSH and LQKENI. Trimming at V came to 3 bases and at J to 5 bases, leaving 6 bases not matched to a gene. This CDR3 spans 15 amino acids. CDR3: CASSPVDRGDQPQHF. The CDR3 DNA is TGTGCCAGCTCACCGGTCGACAGGGGAGATCAGCCCCAGCATTTT.

V and J are TRBV6-6 and TRBJ2-7; 7 bases fit TRBD2. The CDR3 runs 14 residues. The germline CDR1 and CDR2 sequences are MNHNY and SVGAGI (reference sequence). V shed 7 bases and J 4 bases; nucleotides not matched to a gene: 10. The CDR3 region has the DNA TGTGCCAGCACCCCGACGGGGAGGGATTACGAGCAGTACTTC. This translates into CASTPTGRDYEQYF.

In this sample, this clone turned up a few times. CDR3 protein: CASSELGAYGGYTF. CDR3 nucleotides: TGTGCCAGCAGTGAGTTGGGGGCCTATGGCGGCTACACCTTC. The chain has TRBV25-1 and TRBJ1-2, with a tentative D call TRBD1 (6 bases). Between the trimmed V and J ends, which lost 3 bases and 8 bases, there was a span of 16 bases. The germline CDR1 and CDR2 sequences are MGHDK and SYGVNS. This CDR3 has 14 amino acids.

The V call is TRBV29-1, the J call TRBJ1-2; the D gene is possibly TRBD1 (5 bases). Germline-derived CDR1 and CDR2 are SQVTM and ANQGSEA. V was trimmed by 0 bases and J by 5 bases, leaving 16 bases between them. The CDR3 runs 15 residues. This CDR3 reads CSVEDTIRGGYGYTF. The CDR3 DNA follows: TGCAGCGTTGAAGATACGATAAGGGGAGGTTATGGCTACACCTTC.